This is a list of T cell receptor beta chains from one sample in a study of response to subunit inactivated influenza vaccine. TCRdb ran MiXCR on the RT-PCR reads and lists one entry per CDR3 protein. This sample carries around 650,000 distinct CDR3 sequences, around 16% of them seen once, and the ten largest clones take more than 9%. The sample was PBMCs from blood, taken 11 to 12 days after vaccination. The receptors shown here come from a man aged 50 to 59 who received an inactivated influenza vaccine. Each CDR3 is given with its conserved first and last residue. Fields, in order: V gene, J gene, clone size, D gene, CDR3 DNA, CDR3 protein. D genes are given only for firm matches. Part of the rows lack a size; the others show once, few, many or a class for expanded clones.

TRBV7-8	TRBJ2-3	many	-	TGTGCCAGCAGCTACAGGGTAGGAGCAGATACGCAGTATTTT	CASSYRVGADTQYF
TRBV6-5	TRBJ2-5	few	-	TGTGCCAGCAGTTACTCCGGACTGAGACAAGAGACCCAGTACTTC	CASSYSGLRQETQYF
TRBV12-3/TRBV12-4	TRBJ1-6	many	-	TGTGCCAGCAGCCAAGAGTCAGCTGGGGATTCACCCCTCCACTTT	CASSQESAGDSPLHF
TRBV12-3/TRBV12-4	TRBJ1-4	few	TRBD1	TGTGCCAGCAGTTCGACAGGGGAAGGGGAAAAACTGTTTTTT	CASSSTGEGEKLFF
TRBV12-3/TRBV12-4	TRBJ1-5	-	-	TGTGCCAGCAGTTTTTGGGGCTCGGGGTCGAATCAGCCCCAGCATTTT	CASSFWGSGSNQPQHF
TRBV7-8	TRBJ2-3	-	-	TGTGCCAGCCTTCCCGGAGGAGGCACAGATACGCAGTATTTT	CASLPGGGTDTQYF
TRBV7-2	TRBJ1-2	few	TRBD1	TGTGCCAGCAGCTTAGAAGGGACAGGGGGCGCCTATGGCTACACCTTC	CASSLEGTGGAYGYTF
TRBV11-2	TRBJ2-1	few	TRBD1	TGTGCCAGCAGCTTAGGAACAGGGGATTACAATGAGCAGTTCTTC	CASSLGTGDYNEQFF
TRBV5-1	TRBJ2-5	-	TRBD1	TGCGCCAGCAGCACCCGACAGGGATCAGGAGAGACCCAGTACTTC	CASSTRQGSGETQYF
TRBV6-1	TRBJ1-5	-	-	TGTGCCAGCAGGCAAACAGGGATTAGCAATCAGCCCCAGCATTTT	CASRQTGISNQPQHF
TRBV29-1	TRBJ2-3	few	TRBD2	TGCAGCGTTGAAGATCTTGGTGGTCTAGCGGGTACGCAGTATTTT	CSVEDLGGLAGTQYF
TRBV10-3	TRBJ1-2	-	-	TGTGCCATCAGTGACCCCCCTGGGGGCGGCGGCTATGGCTACACCTTC	CAISDPPGGGGYGYTF
TRBV5-5	TRBJ2-5	once	-	TGTGCCAGGGGCCCGGGGGACCAAGAGACCCAGTACTTC	CARGPGDQETQYF
TRBV18	TRBJ1-1	-	-	TGTGCCAGCTCACCCTTCTCCGGAGATGGAACTGAAGCTTTCTTT	CASSPFSGDGTEAFF
TRBV20-1	TRBJ1-5	few	-	TGCAGTGCTAGGTTCGAGTTTAACAATCAGCCCCAGCATTTT	CSARFEFNNQPQHF
TRBV6-2/TRBV6-3	TRBJ2-1	-	TRBD2	TGTGCCAGCAGTCCTCTCAGACTCACTAGCGGGAGGGCCAATGAGCAGTTCTTC	CASSPLRLTSGRANEQFF
TRBV6-2/TRBV6-3	TRBJ2-7	-	TRBD1	TGTGCCAGCAGCCCGGACAGGGAGATCTACGAGCAGTACTTC	CASSPDREIYEQYF
TRBV28	TRBJ2-7	many	-	TGTGCCAGCAGGTCAAGCTCCTACGAGCAGTACTTC	CASRSSSYEQYF
TRBV20-1	TRBJ2-3	many	TRBD2	TGCAGTGCTAAGCGGGGGGGCCGAGATACGCAGTATTTT	CSAKRGGRDTQYF
TRBV20-1	TRBJ2-3	-	TRBD2	TGCAGTGCTAGGGCACCTAGCGGGAAGTTCACAGATACGCAGTATTTT	CSARAPSGKFTDTQYF
TRBV24-1	TRBJ2-5	-	-	TGTGCCACCGGGGTCTTTTGGCGCAGCAAAGAGACCCAGTACTTC	CATGVFWRSKETQYF
TRBV3-1	TRBJ2-1	few	TRBD2	TGTGCCAGCAGCTCCACTAGCGGGAGGGGCTACAATGAGCAGTTCTTC	CASSSTSGRGYNEQFF
TRBV12-3/TRBV12-4	TRBJ1-3	many	-	TGTGCCAGCAGTTTTGGACAGTCTAAAGCTGGAAACACCATATATTTT	CASSFGQSKAGNTIYF
TRBV20-1	TRBJ2-3	-	TRBD2	TGCAGTGCTACTAATCCCGGGACTAGCGGAGATACGCAGTATTTT	CSATNPGTSGDTQYF
TRBV14	TRBJ2-1	few	TRBD2	TGTGCCAGCAGCCAAGTCGGGACTAGCGGGAGGGACAATGAGCAGTTCTTC	CASSQVGTSGRDNEQFF
TRBV24-1	TRBJ2-5	-	-	TGTGCCACCTCCGGGGCCGGATCGGAGACCCAGTACTTC	CATSGAGSETQYF
TRBV11-2	TRBJ2-2	few	-	TGTGCCAGCAGCCGACCGACAGGATACACCGGGGAGCTGTTTTTT	CASSRPTGYTGELFF
TRBV7-2	TRBJ2-7	-	-	TGTGCCAGCAGCTTTTTGGGTCCTGGCGAGCAGTACTTC	CASSFLGPGEQYF
TRBV15	TRBJ1-2	few	-	TGTGCCACCAGCAGAGATTGGGTTCAGTCTAACTATGGCTACACCTTC	CATSRDWVQSNYGYTF
TRBV12-3/TRBV12-4	TRBJ2-7	few	TRBD1	TGTGCCAGCAGGCTGGGACAGGGGGGATTCTACGAGCAGTACTTC	CASRLGQGGFYEQYF
TRBV5-1	TRBJ2-5	-	TRBD2	TGCGCCAGCAGCTTCTGGCGGGAGGGAAAAGAGACCCAGTACTTC	CASSFWREGKETQYF
TRBV30	TRBJ1-2	-	-	TGTGCCTGGAATCGCGACATTAGAAGCGGCTACACCTTC	CAWNRDIRSGYTF
TRBV25-1	TRBJ2-1	few	TRBD2	TGTGCCAGCAGTCCTCACGGCGTGGAGCGGGAGAAGGGATACAATGAGCAGTTCTTC	CASSPHGVEREKGYNEQFF
TRBV2	TRBJ2-1	many	-	TGTGCCAGCAGTGAAATGGCGGAAGCCTACAATGAGCAGTTCTTC	CASSEMAEAYNEQFF
TRBV12-3/TRBV12-4	TRBJ2-3	-	TRBD2	TGTGCCAGCAATCAGGCGGGACTAGCAACAGATACGCAGTATTTT	CASNQAGLATDTQYF
TRBV4-2	TRBJ1-5	-	-	TGTGCCAGCAGCCAAGGGCTAGAGGGCAATCAGCCCCAGCATTTT	CASSQGLEGNQPQHF
TRBV7-2	TRBJ2-3	-	TRBD2	TGTGCCAGCAGCCTTGGGGTAGCGGGGGCAGATACGCAGTATTTT	CASSLGVAGADTQYF
TRBV12-3/TRBV12-4	TRBJ1-1	many	TRBD1	TGTGCCAGCAGTTACGGACAGGGAGGTAGGAACACTGAAGCTTTCTTT	CASSYGQGGRNTEAFF
TRBV20-1	TRBJ2-7	few	TRBD2	TGCAGTGCCCACGGGACTATTAACTCCTACGAGCAGTACTTC	CSAHGTINSYEQYF
TRBV7-9	TRBJ1-3	many	-	TGTGCCACGTCTTACAGGCCCTCGGGGAACACCATATATTTT	CATSYRPSGNTIYF
TRBV23-1	TRBJ2-3	-	TRBD1	TGCGCCAGCAGTCAAGGGACAGGGGTATATACAGATACGCAGTATTTT	CASSQGTGVYTDTQYF
TRBV10-3	TRBJ1-1	-	TRBD1	TGTGCCATCAGTGGGACAGGGACATCTGAAGCTTTCTTT	CAISGTGTSEAFF
TRBV20-1	TRBJ2-2	few	-	TGCAGTGCTAGAGATTGGGCTAGCGAGAACACCGGGGAGCTGTTTTTT	CSARDWASENTGELFF
TRBV4-1	TRBJ2-5	-	-	TGCGCCAGCAGCCACCCCGGTACAGGCCAAGAGACCCAGTACTTC	CASSHPGTGQETQYF
TRBV12-3/TRBV12-4	TRBJ2-3	-	TRBD2	TGTGCCAGCAGTTTCAGGGGTCTCCTAGCGGGGGGGCAAGCGAATAGGCGCACAGATACGCAGTATTTT	CASSFRGLLAGGQANRRTDTQYF
TRBV15	TRBJ2-7	many	TRBD1	TGTGCCACCAGCTACGGTCCCGGGACAGGGGTCGAGCAGTACTTC	CATSYGPGTGVEQYF
TRBV12-3/TRBV12-4	TRBJ1-6	-	TRBD1	TGTGCCAGCAGTATGGGACAGGGAAGAAGTTCACCCCTCCACTTT	CASSMGQGRSSPLHF
TRBV5-5	TRBJ1-5	-	-	TGTGCCAGCAGCTTGACGGACACGATCAATCAGCCCCAGCATTTT	CASSLTDTINQPQHF
TRBV6-5	TRBJ2-1	-	-	TGTGCCAGCAGTCCCCGGGGCCATGAGCAGTTCTTC	CASSPRGHEQFF
TRBV3-1	TRBJ2-2	-	TRBD2	TGTGCCAGCAGCCAAATTGCGGTAGCGGGAGTCGGGGAGCTGTTTTTT	CASSQIAVAGVGELFF
TRBV7-6	TRBJ2-3	-	TRBD2	TGTGCCAGCAGGCGAGACCCGGGACTAGCGGGAGGAGATACGCAGTATTTT	CASRRDPGLAGGDTQYF
TRBV29-1	TRBJ2-3	few	-	TGCAGCGTTGGGACAAGAGGCACAGATACGCAGTATTTT	CSVGTRGTDTQYF